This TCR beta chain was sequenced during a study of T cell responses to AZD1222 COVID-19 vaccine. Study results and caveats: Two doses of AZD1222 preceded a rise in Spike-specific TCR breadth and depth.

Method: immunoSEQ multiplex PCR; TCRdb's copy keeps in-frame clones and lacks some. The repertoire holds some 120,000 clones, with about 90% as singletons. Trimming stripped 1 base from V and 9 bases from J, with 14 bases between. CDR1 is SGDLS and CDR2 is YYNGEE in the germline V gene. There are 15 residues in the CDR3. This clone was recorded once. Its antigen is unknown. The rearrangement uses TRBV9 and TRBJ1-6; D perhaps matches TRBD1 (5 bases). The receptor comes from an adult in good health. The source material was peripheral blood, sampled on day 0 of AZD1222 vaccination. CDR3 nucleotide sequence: TGTGCCAGCAGCGTAATGGAAGGAAGGGGTTCACCCCTCCACTTT. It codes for CASSVMEGRGSPLHF.